This TCR beta chain originates from a study of CD8+ T cells in alopecia areata. Looking at the study overall: The tofacitinib course ran for 6 to 18 months and was followed by 6 months off drug. The percentage of affected scalp area served as the score of severity for treated patients.

TCR sequencing used cDNA made by reverse transcription of extracted RNA. Sequenced by immunoSEQ multiplex PCR; TCRdb stores in-frame clones only, minus some. The table records roughly 170,000 clones, around three fifths of them present only once. Germline V gene lookup returns CDR1 MNHNY and CDR2 SVGAGI (reference sequence). This CDR3 spans 15 amino acids. V lost 6 bases, J lost 7 bases, and 6 bases stayed unmatched. Treatment: oral pan-JAK inhibitor, 5-10 mg twice daily. Peripheral blood and lesional scalp punch biopsies were taken from alopecia areata patients. In this sample, this clone turned up many times. Its antigen remains unidentified. Study-level points and caveats: Possibly as an HLA-related effect, TCR sharing across patients appeared less clear than in mice.

This receptor was taken from a human donor with alopecia areata. The chain couples TRBV6-6 to TRBJ2-1, with 13 bases lining up with TRBD2. The source was CD8+ T cells sorted from blood, collected at week 24, from a patient treated with tofacitinib. CDR3 DNA: TGTGCCAGCAGCCCAACTAGCGGGGGGGAAAATGAGCAGTTCTTC. Translating it yields CASSPTSGGENEQFF.